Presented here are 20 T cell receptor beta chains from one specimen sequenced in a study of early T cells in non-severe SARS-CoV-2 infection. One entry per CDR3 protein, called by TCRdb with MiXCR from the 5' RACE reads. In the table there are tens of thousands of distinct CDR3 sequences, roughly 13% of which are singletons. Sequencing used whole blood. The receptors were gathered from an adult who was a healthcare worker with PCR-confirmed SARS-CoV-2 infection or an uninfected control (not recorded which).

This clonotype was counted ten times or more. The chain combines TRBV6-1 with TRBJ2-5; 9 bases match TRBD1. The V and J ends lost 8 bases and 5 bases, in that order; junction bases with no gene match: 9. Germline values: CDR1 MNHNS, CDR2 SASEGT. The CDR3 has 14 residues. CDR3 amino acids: CASGRTGAYETQYF. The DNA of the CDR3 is TGTGCCAGCGGTAGGACAGGGGCATACGAGACCCAGTACTTC.

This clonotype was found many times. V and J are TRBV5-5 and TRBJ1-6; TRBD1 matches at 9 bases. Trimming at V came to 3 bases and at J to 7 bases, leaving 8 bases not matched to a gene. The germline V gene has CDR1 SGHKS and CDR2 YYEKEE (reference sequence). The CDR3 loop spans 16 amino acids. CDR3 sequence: CASSSSPGTGNSPLHF. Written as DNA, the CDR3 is TGTGCCAGCAGCTCATCCCCCGGGACAGGGAATTCACCCCTCCACTTT.

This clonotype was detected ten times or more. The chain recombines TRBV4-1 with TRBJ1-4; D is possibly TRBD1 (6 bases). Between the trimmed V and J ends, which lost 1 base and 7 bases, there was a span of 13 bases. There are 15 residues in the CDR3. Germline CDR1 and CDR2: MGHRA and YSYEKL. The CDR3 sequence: CASSQVRQGSEKLFF. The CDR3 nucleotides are TGCGCCAGCAGCCAAGTGCGCCAGGGGAGTGAAAAACTGTTTTTT.

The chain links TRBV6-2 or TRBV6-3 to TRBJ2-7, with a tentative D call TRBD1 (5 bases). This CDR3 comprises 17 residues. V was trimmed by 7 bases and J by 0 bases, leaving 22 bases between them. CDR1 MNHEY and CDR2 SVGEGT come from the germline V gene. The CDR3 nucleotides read TGTGCCAGCACCAAAGGGGTAAGACGCATAAGCTCCTACGAGCAGTACTTC. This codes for CASTKGVRRISSYEQYF.

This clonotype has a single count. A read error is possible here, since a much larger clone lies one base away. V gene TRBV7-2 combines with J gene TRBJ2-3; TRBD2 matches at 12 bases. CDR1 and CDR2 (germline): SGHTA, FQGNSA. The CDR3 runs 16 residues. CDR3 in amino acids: CASGLGLAGRTDTQYF. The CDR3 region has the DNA TGTGCCAGCGGCTTAGGACTAGCGGGACGCACAGATACGCAGTATTTT. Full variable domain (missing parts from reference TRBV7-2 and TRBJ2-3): GAGVSQSPSNKVTEKGKDVELRCDPISGHTALYWYRQSLGQGLEFLIYFQGNSAPDKSGLPSDRFSAERTGGSVSTLTIQRTQQEDSAVYLCASGLGLAGRTDTQYFGPGTRLTVL.

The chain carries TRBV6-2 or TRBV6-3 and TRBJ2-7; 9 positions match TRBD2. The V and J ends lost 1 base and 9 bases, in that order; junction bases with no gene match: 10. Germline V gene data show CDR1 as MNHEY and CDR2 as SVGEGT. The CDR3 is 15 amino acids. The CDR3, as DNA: TGTGCCAGCAGTTACTGGGCTAGCGGGGCCCGTCGGCAGTACTTC. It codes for CASSYWASGARRQYF.

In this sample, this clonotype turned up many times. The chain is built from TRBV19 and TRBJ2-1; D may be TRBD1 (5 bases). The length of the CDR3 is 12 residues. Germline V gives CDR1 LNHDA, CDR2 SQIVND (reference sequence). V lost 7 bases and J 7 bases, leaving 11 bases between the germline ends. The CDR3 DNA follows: TGTGCCAGTAATGACAGTCCTAATGAGCAGTTCTTC. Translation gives CASNDSPNEQFF.

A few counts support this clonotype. The DNA for the CDR3 is TGTGCCTGGACGACAGGGAGCTCCTACAATGAGCAGTTCTTC. It is translated as CAWTTGSSYNEQFF. The gene calls are TRBV30 and TRBJ2-1; TRBD1 matches 7 bases. This CDR3 has 14 amino acids. From germline, CDR1 is GTSNPN and CDR2 SVGIG (reference sequence). J gave up 0 bases and V 4 bases, and 3 bases lay outside the gene matches.

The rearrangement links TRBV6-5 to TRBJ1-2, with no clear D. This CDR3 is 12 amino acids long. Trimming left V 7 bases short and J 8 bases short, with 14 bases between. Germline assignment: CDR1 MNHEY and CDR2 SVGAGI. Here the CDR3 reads CASTPSGRGYTF. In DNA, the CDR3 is TGTGCCAGCACCCCAAGCGGACGCGGCTACACCTTC.

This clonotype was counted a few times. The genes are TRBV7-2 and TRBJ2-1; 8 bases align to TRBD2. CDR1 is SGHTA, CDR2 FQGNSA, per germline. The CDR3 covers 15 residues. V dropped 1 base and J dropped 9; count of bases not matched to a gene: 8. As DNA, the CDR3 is TGTGCCAGCAGCTTAGTCTTAGCGGGGTCGGGTGAGCAGTTCTTC. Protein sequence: CASSLVLAGSGEQFF.

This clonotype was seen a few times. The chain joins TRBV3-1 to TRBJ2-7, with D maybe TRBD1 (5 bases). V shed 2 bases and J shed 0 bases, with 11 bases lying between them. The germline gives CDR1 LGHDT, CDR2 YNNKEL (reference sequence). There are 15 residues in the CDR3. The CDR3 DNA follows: TGTGCCAGCAGCCAAAACAGGAGAATCTCCTACGAGCAGTACTTC. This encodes CASSQNRRISYEQYF.

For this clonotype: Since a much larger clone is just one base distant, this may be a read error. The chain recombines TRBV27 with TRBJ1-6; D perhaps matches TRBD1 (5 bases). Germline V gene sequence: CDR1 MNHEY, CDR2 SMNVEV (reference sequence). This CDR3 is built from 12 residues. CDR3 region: CASKGYNSSLHF. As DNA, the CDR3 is TGTGCCAGCAAGGGGTATAATTCATCCCTCCACTTT.

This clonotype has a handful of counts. CDR3 sequence reads: CASSEFGQGRNEKLFF. CDR3 in DNA: TGTGCCAGCAGCGAATTCGGACAGGGGAGAAACGAAAAACTGTTTTTT. The chain carries TRBV13 and TRBJ1-4; 9 bases fit TRBD1. CDR1 and CDR2 (germline): PRHDT, FYEKMQ (reference sequence). V lost 5 bases to trimming and J lost 8 bases; unmatched junction nucleotides: 12. The CDR3 covers 16 residues.

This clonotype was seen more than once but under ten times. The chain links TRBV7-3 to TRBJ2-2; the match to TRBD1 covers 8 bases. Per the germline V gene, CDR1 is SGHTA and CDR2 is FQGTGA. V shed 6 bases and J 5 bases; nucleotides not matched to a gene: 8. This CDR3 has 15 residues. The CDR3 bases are TGTGCCAGCAGGACTGGACAGGGAACGACCGGGGAGCTGTTTTTT. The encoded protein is CASRTGQGTTGELFF.

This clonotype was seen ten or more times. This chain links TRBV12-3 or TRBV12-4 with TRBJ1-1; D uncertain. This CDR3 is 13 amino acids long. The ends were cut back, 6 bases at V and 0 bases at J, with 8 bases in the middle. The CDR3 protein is CASSRSVNTEAFF. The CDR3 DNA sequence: TGTGCCAGCAGCCGCTCGGTGAACACTGAAGCTTTCTTT.

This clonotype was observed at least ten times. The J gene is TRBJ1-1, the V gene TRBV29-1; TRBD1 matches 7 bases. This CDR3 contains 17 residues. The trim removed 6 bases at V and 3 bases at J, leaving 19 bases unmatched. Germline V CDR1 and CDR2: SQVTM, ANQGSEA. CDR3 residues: CSVQYSGRGRRDTEAFF. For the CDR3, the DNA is TGCAGCGTCCAATATTCTGGAAGGGGGCGCCGGGACACTGAAGCTTTCTTT.

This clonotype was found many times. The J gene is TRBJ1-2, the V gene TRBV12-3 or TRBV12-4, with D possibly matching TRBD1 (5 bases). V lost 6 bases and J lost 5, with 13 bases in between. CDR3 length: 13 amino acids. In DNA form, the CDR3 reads TGTGCCAGCAGAAAAGACAGCATATATGGCTACACCTTC. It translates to CASRKDSIYGYTF.

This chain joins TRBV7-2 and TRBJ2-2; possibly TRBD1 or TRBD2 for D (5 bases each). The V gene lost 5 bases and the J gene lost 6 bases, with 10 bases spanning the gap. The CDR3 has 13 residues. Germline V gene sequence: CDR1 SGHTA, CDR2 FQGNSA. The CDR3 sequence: CASSLGTAGELFF. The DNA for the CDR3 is TGTGCCAGCAGCCTAGGGACGGCCGGGGAGCTGTTTTTT.

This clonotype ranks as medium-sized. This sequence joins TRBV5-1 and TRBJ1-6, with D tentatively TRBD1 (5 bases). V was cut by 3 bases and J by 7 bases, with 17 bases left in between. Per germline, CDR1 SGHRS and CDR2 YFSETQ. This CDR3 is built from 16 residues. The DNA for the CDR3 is TGCGCCAGCAGCTGGGGCCCGGGAGCTTTAAATTCACCCCTCCACTTT. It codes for CASSWGPGALNSPLHF.

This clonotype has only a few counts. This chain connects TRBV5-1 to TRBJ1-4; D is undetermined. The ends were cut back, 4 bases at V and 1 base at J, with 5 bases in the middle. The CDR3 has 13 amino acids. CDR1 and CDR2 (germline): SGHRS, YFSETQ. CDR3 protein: CASSDLTNEKLFF. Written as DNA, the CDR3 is TGCGCCAGCAGCGACTTAACTAATGAAAAACTGTTTTTT.